The 4 T cell receptor beta chains reported below all come from one sample, sequenced in a study of T cell responses to AZD1222 COVID-19 vaccine. Repertoires were generated with immunoSEQ multiplex PCR, while TCRdb's copy carries only in-frame clones and drops some. The sample records some 150,000 clones, just over 90% being singletons. The starting material was peripheral blood, obtained on day 0 of MenACWY control vaccination. The receptor set was obtained from an adult in good health.

CDR3 in DNA: TGTGCCAGCACTAGCTCAGTGGGAGGGGGGCAGTTCTTC. It yields the protein CASTSSVGGGQFF. The chain links TRBV7-9 to TRBJ2-1, with D possibly matching TRBD2 (7 bases). CDR1 is SEHNR, CDR2 FQNEAQ, per germline (reference sequence). Trimming took off 7 bases at V and 12 bases at J, with 19 bases between the two ends. This CDR3 is built from 13 residues.

The genes are TRBV9 and TRBJ2-3; 10 positions agree with TRBD2. The CDR3 spans 15 residues. The V gene end was trimmed by 3 bases and the J gene end by 5 bases; junction bases not matched to a gene: 6. Germline V lookup: CDR1 SGDLS, CDR2 YYNGEE. CDR3 nucleotide sequence: TGTGCCAGCAGCGCCCGGACTAGCGGAGGAGATACGCAGTATTTT. Translation: CASSARTSGGDTQYF. The complete variable domain, with remaining parts taken from reference TRBV9 and TRBJ2-3, reads DSGVTQTPKHLITATGQRVTLRCSPRSGDLSVYWYQQSLDQGLQFLIQYYNGEERAKGNILERFSAQQFPDLHSELNLSSLELGDSALYFCASSARTSGGDTQYFGPGTRLTVL.

This chain joins TRBV2 and TRBJ2-7; no reliable D call. With 6 bases removed from V and 0 bases from J, the gap between germline ends came to 6 bases. The CDR3 contains 12 residues. CDR1 SNHLY and CDR2 FYNNEI come from the germline V gene. The CDR3 loop reads CASRKGSYEQYF. In nucleotides, the CDR3 is TGTGCCAGCAGAAAGGGCTCCTACGAGCAGTACTTC.

The chain carries TRBV24-1 and TRBJ1-5; D gene ambiguous. CDR1 and CDR2 (germline): KGHDR, SFDVKD. V was cut by 9 bases and J by 7 bases, with 15 bases left in between. This CDR3 is built from 13 residues. As DNA, the CDR3 is TGTGCCACCCCCGTCCGGAGGATCCAGCCCCAGCATTTT. Residues: CATPVRRIQPQHF.